The 12 T cell receptor beta chains in this list originate from one sample, sequenced in a study of blood T cell repertoires in COVID-19. Sequencing was performed with immunoSEQ multiplex PCR; in TCRdb, only in-frame clones are kept and a portion is missing. The sample has 150,000 to 200,000 clones, almost 90% seen once. The sample taken for sequencing was peripheral blood. The origin of the receptors is a man aged 50-59 years with acute or convalescent COVID-19.

The chain is built from TRBV6-2 or TRBV6-3 and TRBJ2-7; tentatively, D is TRBD1 (6 bases). Trimming cost V 0 bases and J 12 bases, with 15 bases left between them. The germline V gene encodes CDR1 MNHEY and CDR2 SVGEGT. The CDR3 consists of 13 residues. CDR3 amino acids: CASSYSRGWAPYF. The CDR3 nucleotides are TGTGCCAGCAGTTACTCGAGGGGGTGGGCTCCGTACTTC.

This chain uses TRBV2 with TRBJ2-6, with 8 bases that match TRBD1. Germline V CDR1 and CDR2: SNHLY, FYNNEI. Trimming at V came to 0 bases and at J to 2 bases, leaving 6 bases not matched to a gene. The CDR3 is made up of 18 amino acids. The CDR3 region has the DNA TGTGCCAGCAGTGAAGCCTGGGCAGGGGGCCCTGGGGCCAACGTCCTGACTTTC. It yields the protein CASSEAWAGGPGANVLTF.

The chain uses TRBV24-1 and TRBJ1-5; no definite D call. This CDR3 has 14 residues. CDR1 and CDR2 (germline): KGHDR, SFDVKD. V was pared by 9 bases and J by 9 bases, with 20 bases between. CDR3 residues: CATFRDSPEWPQHF. Written as DNA, the CDR3 is TGTGCCACCTTTCGAGACTCCCCCGAATGGCCCCAGCATTTT.

V usage is TRBV19 and J usage is TRBJ2-1; no clear D gene. V lost 1 base, J lost 9 bases, and 10 bases lay in between. Germline loops: CDR1 LNHDA, CDR2 SQIVND (reference sequence). This CDR3 region has 13 residues. Here the CDR3 DNA reads TGTGCCAGTAGTATAGTTTCCGCCGGTGAGCAGTTCTTC. It translates to CASSIVSAGEQFF.

The chain uses TRBV9 and TRBJ2-5, with D possibly matching TRBD2 (5 bases). This CDR3 comprises 15 residues. Germline CDR1 and CDR2: SGDLS and YYNGEE. V lost 0 bases, J lost 4 bases, and 13 bases lay in between. In DNA, the CDR3 is TGTGCCAGCAGCGTAGGGACTCCCCTAGGAGAGACCCAGTACTTC. It codes for CASSVGTPLGETQYF.

This clone was seen a handful of times. The J gene is TRBJ2-6, the V gene TRBV19; D remains unclear. The ends were cut back, 2 bases at V and 0 bases at J, with 2 bases in the middle. The CDR3 length is 14 residues. CDR1 is LNHDA and CDR2 is SQIVND in the germline V gene (reference sequence). CDR3: CASSIRSGANVLTF. In DNA form, the CDR3 reads TGTGCCAGTAGTATACGCTCTGGGGCCAACGTCCTGACTTTC.

The V call is TRBV18, the J call TRBJ2-5, with unresolved D. The V end was cut by 2 bases, the J end by 1 base, with 14 bases between. Germline V gene data show CDR1 as KGHSH and CDR2 as LQKENI. The CDR3 spans 16 residues. The CDR3 bases are TGTGCCAGCTCACCAGGCTCGAATACCTCCCAAGAGACCCAGTACTTC. It codes for CASSPGSNTSQETQYF. Complete variable domain (other parts from reference TRBV18 and TRBJ2-5): NAGVMQNPRHLVRRRGQEARLRCSPMKGHSHVYWYRQLPEEGLKFMVYLQKENIIDESGMPKERFSAEFPKEGPSILRIQQVVRGDSAAYFCASSPGSNTSQETQYFGPGTRLLVL.

The chain joins TRBV30 to TRBJ1-5, with 7 bases fitting TRBD1. The CDR3 has 13 amino acids. The germline gives CDR1 GTSNPN, CDR2 SVGIG (reference sequence). With V trimmed by 8 bases and J by 1 base, 5 bases remained unmatched. The CDR3 bases are TGTGCCCAATCAGGGGGAAGCAATCAGCCCCAGCATTTT. Translated, it gives CAQSGGSNQPQHF.

The V call is TRBV9, the J call TRBJ2-1; 10 nucleotides line up with TRBD2. Germline V CDR1 and CDR2: SGDLS, YYNGEE. This CDR3 has 16 residues. Trimming removed 0 bases from V and 6 bases from J; junction bases left unmatched: 6. CDR3 in amino acids: CASSVAPTSGVNEQFF. The CDR3, as DNA: TGTGCCAGCAGCGTAGCCCCCACTAGCGGGGTCAATGAGCAGTTCTTC.

The rearrangement joins TRBV28 to TRBJ2-7, with 9 positions matching TRBD1. The length of the CDR3 is 14 residues. The J segment lost 6 bases and the V segment lost 6 bases, leaving 9 bases of the junction unmatched. CDR1 is MDHEN and CDR2 is SYDVKM in the germline V gene. CDR3 protein: CASRAQGQGFEQYF. Here the CDR3 DNA reads TGTGCCAGCAGAGCTCAAGGACAGGGGTTCGAGCAGTACTTC. The full variable domain, completed using reference TRBV28 and TRBJ2-7, is DVKVTQSSRYLVKRTGEKVFLECVQDMDHENMFWYRQDPGLGLRLIYFSYDVKMKEKGDIPEGYSVSREKKERFSLILESASTNQTSMYLCASRAQGQGFEQYFGPGTRLTVT.

The CDR3 reads CSVDHRGLDTQYF. CDR3 DNA: TGCAGCGTTGACCACAGGGGTTTAGATACGCAGTATTTT. The chain has TRBV29-1 and TRBJ2-3; 7 positions agree with TRBD1. The CDR3 has 13 residues. CDR1 is SQVTM and CDR2 is ANQGSEA in the germline V gene. V shed 3 bases, J shed 5 bases, and the junction held 5 bases outside the gene matches.

This rearrangement joins TRBV30 to TRBJ2-7; 11 bases map to TRBD1. Germline trimming cut 7 bases from V and 3 bases from J; bases unmatched to any gene: 2. CDR1 and CDR2 from the germline V gene are GTSNPN and SVGIG (reference sequence). This CDR3 is built from 12 residues. The CDR3 DNA reads as TGTGCCTTAGGGACAGGGGGCTACGAGCAGTACTTC. Translating gives CALGTGGYEQYF.